Below, 16 T cell receptor beta chains from the same sample are listed, as sequenced in a study of control samples from healthy donors and cancer patients. The protocol was immunoSEQ multiplex PCR, while the TCRdb copy is restricted to in-frame clones and leaves out a portion. The sample lists roughly 120,000 clones, 75% to 90% occurring once. What was sequenced was PBMCs. The receptors derive from a woman between 50 and 59 years old with colorectal cancer.

The chain joins TRBV2 to TRBJ1-3; no clear D. V was pared by 3 bases and J by 3 bases, with 6 bases between. Germline V gene sequence: CDR1 SNHLY, CDR2 FYNNEI. The CDR3 loop spans 13 amino acids. The CDR3 region has the DNA TGTGCCAGCAGTGACGAGGTTGGAAACACCATATATTTT. Its translation: CASSDEVGNTIYF.

The chain carries TRBV4-1 and TRBJ1-5; D ambiguous. Looked up from germline, CDR1 is MGHRA and CDR2 is YSYEKL. Trimming shortened V by 3 bases and J by 7 bases, and 16 bases separated the two germline ends. This CDR3 comprises 15 residues. CDR3 nucleotide sequence: TGCGCCAGCAGCCAGAGAGGACCCGGAGACCAGCCCCAGCATTTT. This gives the protein CASSQRGPGDQPQHF.

This clone was detected once. The chain employs TRBV5-4 and TRBJ1-2; 9 nucleotides match TRBD1. The CDR3 has 14 residues. Germline CDR1 is SGHNT and CDR2 is YYREEE (reference sequence). V was pared by 4 bases and J by 4 bases, with 5 bases of the junction left unmatched. The CDR3 DNA reads TGTGCCAGCAGCATAGGACAGGGGAGCTATGGCTACACCTTC. Translated, it gives CASSIGQGSYGYTF.

This clone is a singleton in its sample. The chain is built from TRBV6-5 and TRBJ2-7; D ambiguous. CDR1 is MNHEY, CDR2 SVGAGI, per germline. There are 14 residues in the CDR3. The V gene lost 6 bases and the J gene lost 0 bases, with 12 bases spanning the gap. The CDR3 sequence: CASSLSVRSYEQYF. In nucleotides, the CDR3 is TGTGCCAGCAGCTTATCCGTTCGCTCCTACGAGCAGTACTTC.

The genes are TRBV30 and TRBJ1-2; no firm D call. The CDR3 has 12 amino acids. Germline CDR1 and CDR2: GTSNPN and SVGIG (reference sequence). Deletions cut 4 bases from V and 1 base from J, with 7 bases between. CDR3 coding DNA: TGTGCCTGGAATTACAATAACTATGGCTACACCTTC. Its translation: CAWNYNNYGYTF. The full variable domain, rest sourced from reference TRBV30 and TRBJ1-2, is SQTIHQWPATLVQPVGSPLSLECTVEGTSNPNLYWYRQAAGRGLQLLFYSVGIGQISSEVPQNLSASRPQDRQFILSSKKLLLSDSGFYLCAWNYNNYGYTFGSGTRLTVV.

This clone is medium-sized by share. The chain recombines TRBV4-1 with TRBJ2-7; 7 bases align to TRBD1. The CDR3 has 15 amino acids. CDR1 is MGHRA and CDR2 is YSYEKL in the germline V gene. Trimming cost V 1 base and J 0 bases; bases outside gene matches: 3. CDR3 region: CASSQGAGGSYEQYF. DNA for the CDR3: TGCGCCAGCAGCCAAGGGGCAGGGGGCTCCTACGAGCAGTACTTC.

This clone is a singleton in its sample. The chain employs TRBV28 and TRBJ2-3; 12 bases are shared with TRBD2. This CDR3 region has 17 residues. CDR1 is MDHEN, CDR2 SYDVKM, per germline. V was clipped by 4 bases and J by 2 bases; unmatched bases: 7. CDR3 amino acids: CASSSGTSGYHTDTQYF. The CDR3, as DNA: TGTGCCAGCAGTTCCGGGACTAGCGGGTATCACACAGATACGCAGTATTTT.

The rearrangement joins TRBV19 to TRBJ1-5; D might be TRBD1 (6 bases). The CDR3 consists of 12 residues. Germline CDR1 and CDR2: LNHDA and SQIVND (reference sequence). Trimming removed 7 bases at V and 7 bases at J, with 11 bases between. The CDR3 nucleotides read TGTGCCAGTAACAGGGTCGGACAGCCCCAGCATTTT. Protein sequence: CASNRVGQPQHF.

The chain couples TRBV9 to TRBJ1-5; 7 nucleotides line up with TRBD1. Looked up from germline, CDR1 is SGDLS and CDR2 is YYNGEE. The CDR3 consists of 15 residues. The ends lost 3 bases at V and 3 bases at J; junction bases unmatched: 6. The CDR3 reads CASSARDSLNQPQHF. DNA of the CDR3: TGTGCCAGCAGCGCTCGGGACAGCCTCAATCAGCCCCAGCATTTT.

This chain connects TRBV19 to TRBJ2-1; D gene uncertain. The length of the CDR3 is 13 residues. Germline loops: CDR1 LNHDA, CDR2 SQIVND (reference sequence). Trimming took off 7 bases at V and 2 bases at J, with 9 bases between the two ends. The CDR3 sequence is CASIGGPYNEQFF. For the CDR3, the DNA is TGTGCCAGTATAGGCGGCCCCTACAATGAGCAGTTCTTC.

About this clone itself: Other DNA sequences in this specimen translate into the identical CDR3. The gene calls are TRBV10-3 and TRBJ1-1; D is possibly TRBD1 (5 bases). Germline CDR1 ENHRY, CDR2 SYGVKD. The CDR3 has 13 residues. The V end lost 6 bases, the J end lost 1 base, and 9 bases lay between the germline ends. CDR3 nucleotides: TGTGCCATCAGGGGGACGGAGAACACTGAAGCTTTCTTT. This gives the protein CAIRGTENTEAFF.

The V gene is TRBV5-1, the J gene TRBJ2-1; perhaps TRBD2 as D (6 bases). Germline-derived CDR1 and CDR2 are SGHRS and YFSETQ. Trimming shortened V by 4 bases and J by 6 bases, and 23 bases separated the two germline ends. The CDR3 is 17 amino acids. CDR3 sequence: CASSLGPGLFLANEQFF. The CDR3 DNA reads as TGCGCCAGCAGCCTGGGGCCGGGACTGTTCTTAGCCAATGAGCAGTTCTTC.

The chain links TRBV14 to TRBJ2-2; the D is unclear. CDR1 is SGHDN and CDR2 is FVKESK in the germline V gene. Deletions cut 1 base from V and 4 bases from J, with 16 bases between. CDR3 size: 17 residues. CDR3 region: CASSQVDWGRSTGELFF. CDR3 in DNA: TGTGCCAGCAGCCAAGTTGATTGGGGTCGGAGCACCGGGGAGCTGTTTTTT.

This chain connects TRBV27 to TRBJ2-1; 14 nucleotides agree with TRBD2. The V and J ends lost 0 bases and 11 bases, in that order; junction bases with no gene match: 9. The length of the CDR3 is 17 residues. In germline, CDR1 is MNHEY, CDR2 SMNVEV (reference sequence). This CDR3 reads CASSLSVGTSGSNKQFF. CDR3 in DNA: TGTGCCAGCAGTTTATCGGTGGGGACTAGCGGGAGTAACAAGCAGTTCTTC.

This clone appeared a single time. The chain links TRBV6-6 to TRBJ1-1; D not resolved. CDR1 is MNHNY and CDR2 is SVGAGI in the germline V gene (reference sequence). Trimming took off 6 bases at V and 1 base at J, with 9 bases between the two ends. CDR3 length: 13 amino acids. CDR3 nucleotide sequence: TGTGCCAGCAGGGGCACAGAGAACACTGAAGCTTTCTTT. Amino acids: CASRGTENTEAFF.

The chain employs TRBV30 and TRBJ2-3; tentatively, D is TRBD2 (7 bases). V lost 7 bases and J 3 bases, leaving 17 bases between the germline ends. This CDR3 is built from 14 residues. Germline CDR1 reads GTSNPN; CDR2 reads SVGIG (reference sequence). This CDR3 reads CALDRGAGTDTQYF. The CDR3 nucleotides read TGTGCCTTGGACCGGGGGGCTGGGACAGATACGCAGTATTTT.